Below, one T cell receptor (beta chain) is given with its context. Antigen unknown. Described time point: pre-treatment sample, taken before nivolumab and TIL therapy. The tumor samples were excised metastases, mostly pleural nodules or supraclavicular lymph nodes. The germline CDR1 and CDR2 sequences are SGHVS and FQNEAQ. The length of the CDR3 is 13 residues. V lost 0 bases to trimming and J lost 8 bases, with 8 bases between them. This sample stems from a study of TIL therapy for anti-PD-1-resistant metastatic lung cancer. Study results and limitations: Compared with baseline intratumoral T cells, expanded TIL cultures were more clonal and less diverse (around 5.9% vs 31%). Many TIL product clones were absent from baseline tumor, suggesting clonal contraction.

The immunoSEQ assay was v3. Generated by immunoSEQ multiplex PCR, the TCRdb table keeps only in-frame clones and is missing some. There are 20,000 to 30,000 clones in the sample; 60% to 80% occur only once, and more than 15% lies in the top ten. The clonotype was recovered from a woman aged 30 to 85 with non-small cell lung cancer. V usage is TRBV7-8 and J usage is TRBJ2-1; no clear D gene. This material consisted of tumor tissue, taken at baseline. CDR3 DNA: TGTGCCAGCAGCTTAGCGGGGTCCCATGAGCAGTTCTTC. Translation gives CASSLAGSHEQFF.